The 7 T cell receptor beta chains below come from one sample, sequenced in a study of T cells in Graves' hyperthyroidism and ophthalmopathy. Authors of the study amplified TCR beta CDR3 regions from RNA transcripts. First-round RT-PCR targeting the TCR CDR3 was performed with the HTBI primer set. TCRdb reanalysed the multiplex PCR reads using MiXCR and keeps one entry per CDR3 protein. Here the sample spans some 740,000 distinct CDR3 sequences, 13% to 15% being singletons. Specimen: blood. The source is a woman under 30 with Graves' hyperthyroidism.

The gene calls are TRBV27 and TRBJ1-1; TRBD1 might be the D (6 bases). Trimming shortened V by 5 bases and J by 5 bases, and 12 bases separated the two germline ends. The germline CDR1 and CDR2 sequences are MNHEY and SMNVEV (reference sequence). The CDR3 is 13 amino acids. The CDR3 region is CASSPHRDTEAFF. DNA for the CDR3: TGTGCCAGCAGTCCTCACAGGGATACTGAAGCTTTCTTT.

V and J are TRBV13 and TRBJ2-1, with D possibly being TRBD1 or TRBD2 (6 bases each). CDR3 length equals 15 residues. The germline V gene encodes CDR1 PRHDT and CDR2 FYEKMQ (reference sequence). The V and J ends lost 1 base and 10 bases respectively, with 17 bases between them. The CDR3 DNA follows: TGTGCCAGCAGCTTAGAGGGGGGTCCTCAACAGGAGCAGTTCTTC. Amino acids: CASSLEGGPQQEQFF.

This clonotype was seen many times. The chain is built from TRBV7-9 and TRBJ1-1; D is ambiguous. This CDR3 is built from 15 residues. The V and J ends lost 6 bases and 4 bases respectively, with 18 bases between them. The germline CDR1 and CDR2 sequences are SEHNR and FQNEAQ (reference sequence). The CDR3 spells CASSPGDRVVTEAFF. CDR3 coding DNA: TGTGCCAGCAGTCCCGGGGATCGGGTAGTCACTGAAGCTTTCTTT.

This clonotype was picked up many times. The V and J genes are TRBV6-1 and TRBJ2-7, with 7 positions matching TRBD2. This CDR3 is 15 amino acids long. Germline CDR1 and CDR2: MNHNS and SASEGT. Losses at the gene ends were 4 bases for V and 1 base for J; bases not matched to a gene: 7. The DNA of the CDR3 is TGTGCCAGCAGTGCGGCGGGAGAAGGGTCCTACGAGCAGTACTTC. It translates to CASSAAGEGSYEQYF.

Ten or more counts support this clonotype. The chain links TRBV12-3 or TRBV12-4 to TRBJ2-2; D call uncertain. Trimming removed 5 bases at V and 6 bases at J, with 13 bases between. CDR3 length: 14 amino acids. CDR3 region: CASSPLVGAGELFF. CDR3 sequence (DNA): TGTGCCAGCAGTCCCTTGGTGGGTGCCGGGGAGCTGTTTTTT.

This clonotype has at least ten counts. The chain employs TRBV18 and TRBJ2-7; D possibly matches TRBD1 or TRBD2 (5 bases each). CDR1 is KGHSH, CDR2 LQKENI, per germline. The ends were cut back, 3 bases at V and 6 bases at J, with 12 bases in the middle. The CDR3 extends over 13 amino acids. The CDR3 nucleotides are TGTGCCAGCTCACCCGCCGATGGGACCGAGCAGTACTTC. Translating it yields CASSPADGTEQYF.

Many counts were recorded for this clonotype. V is TRBV5-6 and J is TRBJ1-1, with D unresolved. Germline assignment: CDR1 SGHDT and CDR2 YYEEEE. The CDR3 has 12 amino acids. The V end was cut by 1 base, the J end by 1 base, with 2 bases between. In nucleotides, the CDR3 is TGTGCCAGCAGCTTGAAGAACACTGAAGCTTTCTTT. Translation gives CASSLKNTEAFF.